These 14 T cell receptor beta chains share one sample of origin, sequenced in a study of T cell responses to AZD1222 COVID-19 vaccine. Profiling relied on immunoSEQ multiplex PCR, and the TCRdb table lists in-frame clones only, not all of them. The repertoire holds some 150,000 clones, with approximately 85% as singletons. Specimen: peripheral blood, collected on day 0 of AZD1222 vaccination. These receptors were taken from an adult in good health.

The DNA of the CDR3 is TGTGCCAGCTCACCCCCGGGACAGGGGACCTACGAGCAGTACTTC. As protein: CASSPPGQGTYEQYF. The genes are TRBV18 and TRBJ2-7; TRBD1 aligns across 10 bases. This CDR3 comprises 15 residues. V trimming: 3 bases; J trimming: 2 bases; junction bases outside the gene matches: 4. The germline CDR1 and CDR2 sequences are KGHSH and LQKENI.

The CDR3 spells CATSPGTGDNQPQHF. Written as DNA, the CDR3 is TGTGCCACCAGTCCCGGGACAGGGGACAATCAGCCCCAGCATTTT. The chain links TRBV24-1 to TRBJ1-5; 10 nucleotides line up with TRBD1. This CDR3 is 15 amino acids long. Germline V gene lookup returns CDR1 KGHDR and CDR2 SFDVKD. The V and J ends lost 6 bases and 3 bases, in that order; junction bases with no gene match: 4.

This chain links TRBV5-1 with TRBJ1-2; D unresolved. This CDR3 spans 13 amino acids. Germline V gene sequence: CDR1 SGHRS, CDR2 YFSETQ. Trimming pared 1 base from V and 4 bases from J, leaving 8 bases between. CDR3 protein: CASSLSLAYGYTF. DNA of the CDR3: TGCGCCAGCAGCTTGAGCCTGGCCTATGGCTACACCTTC.

Concerning this clone: Other nucleotide sequences in the sample specify the same CDR3. V usage is TRBV6-1 and J usage is TRBJ1-2; the D gene is possibly TRBD1 (6 bases). The germline gives CDR1 MNHNS, CDR2 SASEGT. The germline V and J ends were trimmed by 0 bases and 4 bases, with 9 bases remaining between them. The length of the CDR3 is 14 residues. CDR3 DNA: TGTGCCAGCAGTGAAGCGGGCAGGGGCTATGGCTACACCTTC. It encodes CASSEAGRGYGYTF.

The chain has TRBV27 and TRBJ2-2; D not resolved. The germline V gene encodes CDR1 MNHEY and CDR2 SMNVEV (reference sequence). The CDR3 has 14 residues. Trimming pared 3 bases from V and 1 base from J, leaving 6 bases between. The chain's CDR3 is CASSLVQNTGELFF. DNA of the CDR3: TGTGCCAGCAGTTTGGTCCAGAACACCGGGGAGCTGTTTTTT.

V usage is TRBV13 and J usage is TRBJ1-2, with D uncertain. Trimming took off 0 bases at V and 4 bases at J, with 6 bases between the two ends. This CDR3 is 13 amino acids long. From germline, CDR1 is PRHDT and CDR2 FYEKMQ (reference sequence). The CDR3 sequence: CASSLGGAYGYTF. The CDR3 DNA is TGTGCCAGCAGCTTAGGGGGCGCCTATGGCTACACCTTC.

The rearrangement joins TRBV2 to TRBJ2-7; D uncertain. Per germline, CDR1 SNHLY and CDR2 FYNNEI. The ends were cut back, 1 base at V and 4 bases at J, with 5 bases in the middle. CDR3 size: 12 residues. Here the CDR3 DNA reads TGTGCCAGCAGTGAAGGGGCTTACGAGCAGTACTTC. This codes for CASSEGAYEQYF. Using reference TRBV2 and TRBJ2-7 for the parts outside the CDR3, the full variable domain is EPEVTQTPSHQVTQMGQEVILRCVPISNHLYFYWYRQILGQKVEFLVSFYNNEISEKSEIFDDQFSVERPDGSNFTLKIRSTKLEDSAMYFCASSEGAYEQYFGPGTRLTVT.

This clone was seen a single time. The rearrangement links TRBV10-3 to TRBJ1-2; D is possibly TRBD1 (5 bases). With 2 bases removed from V and 3 bases from J, the gap between germline ends came to 13 bases. The CDR3 extends over 15 amino acids. CDR1 and CDR2 from the germline V gene are ENHRY and SYGVKD. The CDR3 reads CAISEPAGRDYGYTF. CDR3 nucleotides: TGTGCCATCAGTGAGCCAGCAGGGCGCGACTATGGCTACACCTTC.

This chain joins TRBV5-4 and TRBJ2-4; TRBD1 matches 9 bases. CDR1 and CDR2 from the germline V gene are SGHNT and YYREEE (reference sequence). V shed 5 bases and J 8 bases; nucleotides not matched to a gene: 5. The CDR3 is 13 residues long. CDR3 DNA: TGTGCCAGCAGACGGGACAGGGCTGACATTCAGTACTTC. The encoded protein is CASRRDRADIQYF. The variable domain in full, completed from reference TRBV5-4 and TRBJ2-4, reads ETGVTQSPTHLIKTRGQQVTLRCSSQSGHNTVSWYQQALGQGPQFIFQYYREEENGRGNFPPRFSGLQFPNYSSELNVNALELDDSALYLCASRRDRADIQYFGAGTRLSVL.

V is TRBV4-1 and J is TRBJ2-7; D remains ambiguous. Germline lookup yields CDR1 MGHRA and CDR2 YSYEKL. CDR3 length: 13 residues. Trimming removed 0 bases from V and 1 base from J, with 4 bases in between. The CDR3 nucleotides are TGCGCCAGCAGCCAAGATGGGTCCTACGAGCAGTACTTC. It codes for CASSQDGSYEQYF.

The chain combines TRBV7-9 with TRBJ1-2; 7 bases agree with TRBD1. With V trimmed by 5 bases and J by 4 bases, 7 bases remained unmatched. The CDR3 is 14 residues long. Germline assignment: CDR1 SEHNR and CDR2 FQNEAQ (reference sequence). This CDR3 is CASSPSGQFYGYTF. CDR3 nucleotides: TGTGCCAGCAGCCCCTCGGGACAGTTCTATGGCTACACCTTC.

The J gene is TRBJ2-3, the V gene TRBV11-2; D may match TRBD1 or TRBD2 (5 bases each). V gave up 7 bases and J gave up 2 bases, with 16 bases separating them. Germline V CDR1 and CDR2: SGHAT, FQNNGV. CDR3 size: 15 residues. The CDR3 DNA reads TGTGCCAGCACCCCCCCCGGGACCTACACAGATACGCAGTATTTT. Protein: CASTPPGTYTDTQYF.

V is TRBV3-1 (or the pseudogene TRBV3-2) and J is TRBJ2-7, with 7 bases fitting TRBD1. With V trimmed by 3 bases and J by 5 bases, 7 bases remained unmatched. Germline assignment: CDR1 LGHDT and CDR2 YNNKEL (reference sequence). The CDR3 is 14 residues long. The CDR3 sequence is CASSQTQGSDEQYF. CDR3 bases: TGTGCCAGCAGCCAGACACAGGGGTCCGACGAGCAGTACTTC.

The chain uses TRBV6-5 and TRBJ1-2; D is perhaps TRBD1 (5 bases). The CDR3 covers 13 residues. Trimming pared 6 bases from V and 1 base from J, leaving 9 bases between. Germline CDR1 and CDR2: MNHEY and SVGAGI. CDR3 in amino acids: CASRRDSNYGYTF. In DNA form, the CDR3 reads TGTGCCAGCAGACGCGACAGTAACTATGGCTACACCTTC.